The rows below give T cell receptor beta chains drawn from one sample of a study of T cell responses to AZD1222 COVID-19 vaccine. Produced via immunoSEQ multiplex PCR; TCRdb's table is partial and in-frame only. The sample shows around 120,000 clones, more than 90% of them seen only once. This specimen was peripheral blood, taken 28 days after the second AZD1222 dose. All receptors come from an adult who received the AZD1222 COVID-19 vaccine. The CDR3 runs from the conserved cysteine through the conserved F or W. Each record gives: clone size, V gene, D gene, J gene, CDR3 DNA, CDR3 protein. D genes are given only for firm matches. Rows give clone size only sometimes, using once, few, many, or a class for an expanded clone.

clone size: NA
V gene: TRBV6-6
D gene: NA
J gene: TRBJ2-1
CDR3 DNA: TGTGCCAGCAGTTACGCGACAAGTAGCTCCTACAATGAGCAGTTCTTC
CDR3 protein: CASSYATSSSYNEQFF

clone size: NA
V gene: TRBV30
D gene: TRBD1
J gene: TRBJ2-7
CDR3 DNA: TGTGCCTGGAGTGCGGACAGGGGTATCGACGAGCAGTACTTC
CDR3 protein: CAWSADRGIDEQYF

clone size: NA
V gene: TRBV4-3
D gene: NA
J gene: TRBJ1-1
CDR3 DNA: TGCGCCAGCAGCCAATCCCAGCGAGGCTTGGTTCATGACACTGAAGCTTTCTTT
CDR3 protein: CASSQSQRGLVHDTEAFF

clone size: once
V gene: TRBV30
D gene: TRBD1
J gene: TRBJ1-2
CDR3 DNA: TGTGCCTGGAGTCGACAGGGGAGATATGGCTACACCTTC
CDR3 protein: CAWSRQGRYGYTF

clone size: NA
V gene: TRBV27
D gene: NA
J gene: TRBJ1-2
CDR3 DNA: TGTGCCAGGGGGCAGGGAGGTCAAGATGGCTACACCTTC
CDR3 protein: CARGQGGQDGYTF

clone size: NA
V gene: TRBV6-1
D gene: NA
J gene: TRBJ2-7
CDR3 DNA: TGTGCCAGCAGTGAAGGACGGTCCTCCTACGAGCAGTACTTC
CDR3 protein: CASSEGRSSYEQYF

clone size: NA
V gene: TRBV30
D gene: NA
J gene: TRBJ2-7
CDR3 DNA: TGTGCCTGGAAAGGCTCGAGCTCCTACGAGCAGTACTTC
CDR3 protein: CAWKGSSSYEQYF

clone size: NA
V gene: TRBV3-1/TRBV3-2
D gene: NA
J gene: TRBJ2-3
CDR3 DNA: TGTGCCAGCAGCCAAGACGTGTCTTTGCCCTCAGATACGCAGTATTTT
CDR3 protein: CASSQDVSLPSDTQYF

clone size: NA
V gene: TRBV5-1
D gene: NA
J gene: TRBJ2-7
CDR3 DNA: TGCGCCAGCAGCTTGGCCCAGGGGAAGAACGAGCAGTACTTC
CDR3 protein: CASSLAQGKNEQYF

clone size: NA
V gene: TRBV7-9
D gene: NA
J gene: TRBJ2-7
CDR3 DNA: TGTGCCAGCAGCTTAGTTCAGGGTTCCTACGAGCAGTACTTC
CDR3 protein: CASSLVQGSYEQYF

clone size: NA
V gene: TRBV11-3
D gene: NA
J gene: TRBJ1-5
CDR3 DNA: TGTGCCAGCAGCCTGGAGCGTAGCAATCAGCCCCAGCATTTT
CDR3 protein: CASSLERSNQPQHF